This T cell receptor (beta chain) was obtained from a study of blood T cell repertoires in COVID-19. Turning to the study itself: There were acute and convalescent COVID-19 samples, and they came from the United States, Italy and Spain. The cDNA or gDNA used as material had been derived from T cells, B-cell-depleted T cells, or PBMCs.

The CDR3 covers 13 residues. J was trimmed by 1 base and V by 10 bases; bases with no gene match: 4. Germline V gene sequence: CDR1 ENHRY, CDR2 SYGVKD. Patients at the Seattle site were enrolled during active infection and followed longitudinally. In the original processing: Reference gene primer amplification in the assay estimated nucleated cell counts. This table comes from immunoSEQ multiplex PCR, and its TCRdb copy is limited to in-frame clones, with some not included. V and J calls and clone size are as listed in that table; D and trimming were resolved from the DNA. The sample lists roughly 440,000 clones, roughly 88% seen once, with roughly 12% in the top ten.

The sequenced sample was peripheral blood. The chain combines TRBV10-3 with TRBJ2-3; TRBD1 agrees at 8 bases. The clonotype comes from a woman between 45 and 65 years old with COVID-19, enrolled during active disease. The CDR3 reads CATQGGGTDTQYF. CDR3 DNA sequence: TGTGCCACACAGGGGGGTGGCACAGATACGCAGTATTTT.